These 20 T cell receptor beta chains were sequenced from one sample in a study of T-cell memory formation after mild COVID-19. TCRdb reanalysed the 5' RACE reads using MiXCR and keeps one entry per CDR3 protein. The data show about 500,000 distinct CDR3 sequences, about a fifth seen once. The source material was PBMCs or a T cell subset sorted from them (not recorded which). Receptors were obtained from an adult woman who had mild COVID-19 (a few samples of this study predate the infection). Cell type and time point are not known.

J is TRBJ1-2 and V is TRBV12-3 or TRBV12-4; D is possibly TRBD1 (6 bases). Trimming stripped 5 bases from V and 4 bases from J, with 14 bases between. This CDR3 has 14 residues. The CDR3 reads CASSMGGAGYGYTF. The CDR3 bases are TGTGCCAGCAGTATGGGGGGGGCTGGCTATGGCTACACCTTC.

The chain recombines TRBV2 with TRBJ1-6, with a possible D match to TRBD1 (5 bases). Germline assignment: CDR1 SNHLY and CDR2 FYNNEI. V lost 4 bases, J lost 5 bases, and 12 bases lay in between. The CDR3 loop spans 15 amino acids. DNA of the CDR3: TGTGCCAGCAGTGTCGATGGGGCCCATAATTCACCCCTCCACTTT. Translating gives CASSVDGAHNSPLHF.

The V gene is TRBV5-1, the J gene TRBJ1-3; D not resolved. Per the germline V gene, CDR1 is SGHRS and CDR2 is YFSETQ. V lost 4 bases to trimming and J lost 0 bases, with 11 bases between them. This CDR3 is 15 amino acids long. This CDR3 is CASSKTAASGNTIYF. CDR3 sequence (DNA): TGCGCCAGCAGCAAAACAGCGGCCTCTGGAAACACCATATATTTT.

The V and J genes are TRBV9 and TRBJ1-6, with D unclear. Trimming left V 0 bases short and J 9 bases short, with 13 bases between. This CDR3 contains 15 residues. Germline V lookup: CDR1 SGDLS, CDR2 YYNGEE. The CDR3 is CASSVDWAKTSPLHF. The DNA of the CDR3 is TGTGCCAGCAGCGTAGACTGGGCCAAAACTTCACCCCTCCACTTT.

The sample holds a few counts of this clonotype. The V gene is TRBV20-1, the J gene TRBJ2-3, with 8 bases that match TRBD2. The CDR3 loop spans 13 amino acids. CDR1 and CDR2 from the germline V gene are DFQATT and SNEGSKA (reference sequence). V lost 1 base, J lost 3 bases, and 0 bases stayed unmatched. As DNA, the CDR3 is TGCAGTGCTAGAGTAGCGGGGACAGATACGCAGTATTTT. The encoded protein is CSARVAGTDTQYF.

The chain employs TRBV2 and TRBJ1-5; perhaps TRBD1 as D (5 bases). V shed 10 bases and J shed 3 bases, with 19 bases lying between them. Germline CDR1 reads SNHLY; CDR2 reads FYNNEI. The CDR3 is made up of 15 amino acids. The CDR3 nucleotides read TGTGCCATCAGGCCATTATGGGGGGACAATCAGCCCCAGCATTTT. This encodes CAIRPLWGDNQPQHF.

CDR3: CSVDRDSYEQYF. CDR3 sequence (DNA): TGCAGTGTCGACAGGGACTCCTACGAGCAGTACTTC. The V gene is TRBV20-1, the J gene TRBJ2-7, with 7 positions matching TRBD1. This CDR3 has 12 amino acids. The V segment lost 7 bases and the J segment 0 bases; nucleotides outside the gene matches: 3. Germline CDR1 is DFQATT and CDR2 is SNEGSKA (reference sequence).

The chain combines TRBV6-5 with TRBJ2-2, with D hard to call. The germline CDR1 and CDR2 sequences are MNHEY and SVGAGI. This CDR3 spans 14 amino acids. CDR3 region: CATLPGHTYGELFF. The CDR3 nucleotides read TGTGCTACTCTCCCGGGCCACACCTACGGGGAGCTGTTTTTT.

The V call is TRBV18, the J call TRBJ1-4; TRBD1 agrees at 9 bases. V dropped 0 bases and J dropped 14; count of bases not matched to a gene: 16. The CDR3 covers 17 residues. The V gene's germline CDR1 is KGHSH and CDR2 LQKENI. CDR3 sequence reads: CASSPPQSGDRAAGLFF. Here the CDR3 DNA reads TGTGCCAGCTCACCACCGCAATCCGGGGACAGGGCAGCGGGGCTGTTTTTT.

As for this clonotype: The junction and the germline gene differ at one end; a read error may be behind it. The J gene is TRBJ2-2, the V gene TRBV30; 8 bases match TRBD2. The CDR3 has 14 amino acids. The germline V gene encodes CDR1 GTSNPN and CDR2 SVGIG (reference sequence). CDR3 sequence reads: CAGRRGANTGELFF. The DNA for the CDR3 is TGTGCCGGGAGGCGGGGGGCCAACACCGGGGAGCTGTTTTTT.

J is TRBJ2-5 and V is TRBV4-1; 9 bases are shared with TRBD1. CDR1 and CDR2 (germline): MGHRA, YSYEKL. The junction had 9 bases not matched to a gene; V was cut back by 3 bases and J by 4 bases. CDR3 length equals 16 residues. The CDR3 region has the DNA TGCGCCAGCAGCCACGCACAGGGGGCTTCTGGAGAGACCCAGTACTTC. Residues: CASSHAQGASGETQYF.

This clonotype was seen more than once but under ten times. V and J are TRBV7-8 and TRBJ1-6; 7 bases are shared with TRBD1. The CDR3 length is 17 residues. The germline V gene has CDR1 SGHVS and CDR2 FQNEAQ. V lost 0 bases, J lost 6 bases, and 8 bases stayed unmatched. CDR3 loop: CASSLAGGGQFNSPLHF. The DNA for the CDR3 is TGTGCCAGCAGCTTAGCGGGGGGGGGACAGTTTAATTCACCCCTCCACTTT.

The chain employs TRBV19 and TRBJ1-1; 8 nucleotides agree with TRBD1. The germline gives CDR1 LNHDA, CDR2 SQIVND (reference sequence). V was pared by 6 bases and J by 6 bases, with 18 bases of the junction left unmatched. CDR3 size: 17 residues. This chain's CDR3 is CASRLGQGRKEVSEAFF. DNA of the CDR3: TGTGCCAGTAGGCTAGGACAGGGAAGAAAGGAAGTCTCTGAAGCTTTCTTT.

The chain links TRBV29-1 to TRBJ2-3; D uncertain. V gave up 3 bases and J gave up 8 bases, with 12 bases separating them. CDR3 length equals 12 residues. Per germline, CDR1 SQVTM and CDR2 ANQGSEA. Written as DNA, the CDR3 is TGCAGCGTTGACCGAATGGAGCTTACGCAGTATTTT. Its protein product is CSVDRMELTQYF.

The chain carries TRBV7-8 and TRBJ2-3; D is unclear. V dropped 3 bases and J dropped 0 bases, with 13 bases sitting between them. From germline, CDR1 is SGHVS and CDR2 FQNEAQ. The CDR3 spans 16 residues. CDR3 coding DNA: TGTGCCAGCAGCTTCTTGGCGGCCTCTAGCACAGATACGCAGTATTTT. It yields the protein CASSFLAASSTDTQYF.

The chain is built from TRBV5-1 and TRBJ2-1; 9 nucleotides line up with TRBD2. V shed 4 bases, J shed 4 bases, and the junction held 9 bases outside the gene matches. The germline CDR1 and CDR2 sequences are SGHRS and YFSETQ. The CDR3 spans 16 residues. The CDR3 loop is CASSPGTSRLYNEQFF. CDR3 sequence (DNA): TGCGCCAGCAGCCCGGGGACTAGCCGTCTATACAATGAGCAGTTCTTC. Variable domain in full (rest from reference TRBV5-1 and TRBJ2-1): KAGVTQTPRYLIKTRGQQVTLSCSPISGHRSVSWYQQTPGQGLQFLFEYFSETQRNKGNFPGRFSGRQFSNSRSEMNVSTLELGDSALYLCASSPGTSRLYNEQFFGPGTRLTVL.

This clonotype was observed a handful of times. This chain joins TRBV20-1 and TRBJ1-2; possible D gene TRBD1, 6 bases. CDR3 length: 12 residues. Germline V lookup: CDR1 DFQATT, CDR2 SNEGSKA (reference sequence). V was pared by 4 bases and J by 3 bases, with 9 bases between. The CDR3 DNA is TGCAGTGCTATCAGGGGAGACTATGGCTACACCTTC. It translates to CSAIRGDYGYTF.

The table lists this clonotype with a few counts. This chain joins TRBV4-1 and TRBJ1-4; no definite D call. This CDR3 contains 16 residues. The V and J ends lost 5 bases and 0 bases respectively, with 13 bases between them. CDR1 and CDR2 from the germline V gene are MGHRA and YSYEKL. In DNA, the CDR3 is TGCGCCAGCAGCATGCGGACGGCCTCAACTAATGAAAAACTGTTTTTT. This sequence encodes CASSMRTASTNEKLFF.

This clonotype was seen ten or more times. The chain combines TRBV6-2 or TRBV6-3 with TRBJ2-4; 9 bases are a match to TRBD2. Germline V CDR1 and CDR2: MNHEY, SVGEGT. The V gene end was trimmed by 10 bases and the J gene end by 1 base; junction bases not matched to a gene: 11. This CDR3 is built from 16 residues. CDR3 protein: CATGGSGSVAKNIQYF. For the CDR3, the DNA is TGTGCCACAGGGGGTAGCGGGAGTGTCGCCAAAAACATTCAGTACTTC.

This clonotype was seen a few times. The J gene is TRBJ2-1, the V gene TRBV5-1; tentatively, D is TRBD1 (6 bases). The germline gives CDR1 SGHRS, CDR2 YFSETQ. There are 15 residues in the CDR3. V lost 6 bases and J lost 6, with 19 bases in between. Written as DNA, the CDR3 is TGCGCCAGCAATACGGGACAACCAGGCGGCAATGAGCAGTTCTTC. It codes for CASNTGQPGGNEQFF.